What follows are 3 T cell receptor beta chains derived from one specimen sequenced in a study of blood T cell repertoires in COVID-19. Sequenced by immunoSEQ multiplex PCR; TCRdb stores in-frame clones only, minus some. The sample lists over 450,000 clones, approximately 92% seen once, with around 0.92% in the top ten. Sequencing used peripheral blood. These receptors all stem from a young man with COVID-19, enrolled during active disease.

This clone was counted many times. This CDR3 is CATERTGESDTQYF. CDR3 DNA sequence: TGTGCCACCGAAAGGACCGGGGAGTCCGATACGCAGTATTTT. The rearrangement uses TRBV28 and TRBJ2-3; D might be TRBD2 (5 bases). V was cut by 10 bases and J by 6 bases, with 20 bases left in between. The CDR3 has 14 amino acids. CDR1 is MDHEN, CDR2 SYDVKM, per germline.

This clone was seen once. The genes are TRBV7-8 and TRBJ2-3; possible D gene TRBD2, 5 bases. The germline CDR1 and CDR2 sequences are SGHVS and FQNEAQ. The CDR3 spans 13 residues. Trimming left V 5 bases short and J 1 base short, with 7 bases between. The CDR3 region is CASSTRGTDTQYF. CDR3 coding DNA: TGTGCCAGCAGCACGCGGGGCACAGATACGCAGTATTTT.

The V call is TRBV2, the J call TRBJ2-1; D gene uncertain. The CDR3 totals 11 residues. Trimming stripped 7 bases from V and 7 bases from J, with 8 bases between. Germline V gene sequence: CDR1 SNHLY, CDR2 FYNNEI. The CDR3 spells CASKSSNEQFF. CDR3 sequence (DNA): TGTGCCAGCAAATCTAGTAATGAGCAGTTCTTC.